This T cell receptor beta chain was documented in a study of blood T cell repertoires in COVID-19. Background on the study: Both acute and convalescent COVID-19 samples were obtained from the United States, Italy and Spain.

This clone has just one count. CDR3 length: 14 amino acids. The J segment lost 3 bases and the V segment lost 5 bases, leaving 5 bases of the junction unmatched. The germline V gene encodes CDR1 SGHTA and CDR2 FQGNSA. The assay was immunoSEQ multiplex PCR, and TCRdb's table has in-frame clones only and misses some. The sample holds around 160,000 clones, 80% to 90% seen once. The TCR comes from a human donor in a cohort sampled during active COVID-19. V and J are TRBV7-2 and TRBJ2-7, with 9 bases matching TRBD2. The sequenced sample consisted of peripheral blood. Here the CDR3 reads CASSPSSGDYEQYF. The CDR3 nucleotides read TGTGCCAGCAGCCCCTCTAGCGGGGACTACGAGCAGTACTTC. Combining the CDR3 with reference TRBV7-2 and TRBJ2-7 gives the whole variable domain GAGVSQSPSNKVTEKGKDVELRCDPISGHTALYWYRQSLGQGLEFLIYFQGNSAPDKSGLPSDRFSAERTGGSVSTLTIQRTQQEDSAVYLCASSPSSGDYEQYFGPGTRLTVT.